This is a list of T cell receptor delta chains from one sample in a study of Vδ1+ human thymocytes. TCRdb re-processed the multiplex PCR reads using CATT. Here the sample spans 20,000 to 25,000 delta-chain clones, over 7% being singletons. The sequenced material came from Vdelta1+ gamma-delta thymocytes from the thymus. Every receptor here comes from a child in the first two years of life who had congenital heart surgery. Each CDR3 is given with its conserved first and last residue. Each record gives: V gene, D gene, clone size, J gene, CDR3 protein, CDR3 DNA. D genes are given only for firm matches. Not all rows give a size; the values are once, few, many and, for expanded clones, a class.

TRDV1	TRDD3	few	TRDJ1	CALRSPYLVLGDTFGPVTDKLIF	TGTGCTCTCCGAAGTCCCTACCTTGTACTGGGGGATACGTTTGGGCCCGTCACCGATAAACTCATCTTT
TRDV1	TRDD3	-	TRDJ1	CALFVLGGYADKLIF	TGTGCTCTTTTCGTGCTTGGGGGATACGCCGATAAACTCATCTTT
TRDV1	-	-	TRDJ1	CALGDVRYWVTDKLIF	TGTGCTCTTGGGGATGTTCGGTACTGGGTCACCGATAAACTCATCTTT
TRDV1	-	medium-sized	TRDJ1	CALGPLRAILGAPYTDKLIF	TGTGCTCTTGGGCCACTGAGGGCGATACTCGGGGCCCCGTACACCGATAAACTCATCTTT
TRDV1	TRDD3	few	TRDJ1	CALGELGKNWGIIEGDKLIF	TGTGCTCTTGGGGAACTAGGCAAGAACTGGGGGATCATTGAAGGCGATAAACTCATCTTT
TRDV1	TRDD2	-	TRDJ1	CALGVLLPHSYLYSYTNKLIF	TGTGCTCTTGGGGTTCTGCTACCACATTCCTACCTTTATTCGTACACCAATAAACTCATCTTT
TRDV1	TRDD3	few	TRDJ1	CALGDEGERWGIPVHRTDKLIF	TGTGCTCTTGGGGATGAAGGGGAACGCTGGGGGATCCCAGTACACCGCACCGATAAACTCATCTTT
TRDV1	-	-	TRDJ1	CALGECHETGTRDTDKLIF	TGTGCTCTTGGGGAATGTCATGAAACTGGGACCAGGGACACCGATAAACTCATCTTT
TRDV1	-	-	TRDJ1	CALGERFLRGGIRYTDKLIF	TGTGCTCTTGGGGAACGGTTCCTACGTGGTGGGATAAGGTACACCGATAAACTCATCTTT
TRDV1	-	few	TRDJ1	CALGELSLSDYTDKLIF	TGTGCTCTTGGGGAACTCAGCCTTTCGGATTACACCGATAAACTCATCTTT
TRDV2	TRDD3	few	TRDJ1	CACDSPYWGHTDKLIF	TGTGCCTGTGACAGTCCGTACTGGGGACACACCGATAAACTCATCTTT